Each of the 22 T cell receptor beta chains below was sequenced from the same sample in a study of T cell repertoires in cytomegalovirus infection. TCRdb recomputed calls from the reads with MiXCR, one row per CDR3 protein. The sample lists about 110,000 distinct CDR3 sequences, about 9.4% occurring once. These TCRs' antigens remain unknown. The sequenced material came from PBMCs, sequenced either directly or after in vitro stimulation (not recorded which). These receptors originate from a human donor in good health (CMV status not recorded). Some clones in this sample may be carry-over from other donors' samples.

This clonotype was observed many times. The gene calls are TRBV12-3 or TRBV12-4 and TRBJ1-2; 11 bases line up with TRBD1. This CDR3 has 14 amino acids. The V and J ends lost 6 bases and 9 bases, in that order; junction bases with no gene match: 9. The CDR3 DNA sequence: TGTGCCAGCAGCTGGGACAGGGGGGCTTCAAGCTACACCTTC. This gives the protein CASSWDRGASSYTF.

The rearrangement links TRBV10-2 to TRBJ1-2, with no clear D. The V and J ends lost 0 bases and 4 bases respectively, with 12 bases between them. CDR1 is WSHSY and CDR2 is SAAADI in the germline V gene. This CDR3 region has 15 residues. The DNA for the CDR3 is TGCGCCAGCAGTGAGTCTTTCGCAACGGCCTATGGCTACACCTTC. This translates into CASSESFATAYGYTF.

The table lists this clonotype with many counts. The J gene is TRBJ1-6, the V gene TRBV11-2, with a tentative D call TRBD1 (6 bases). V was trimmed by 1 base and J by 7 bases, leaving 11 bases between them. This CDR3 has 15 amino acids. Per the germline V gene, CDR1 is SGHAT and CDR2 is FQNNGV. The CDR3 DNA sequence: TGTGCCAGCAGCTTAGGAAACACAGGGAATTCACCCCTCCACTTT. It codes for CASSLGNTGNSPLHF.

This clonotype appeared a few times. The chain carries TRBV4-3 and TRBJ1-1; maybe TRBD1 (5 bases). Trimming pared 1 base from V and 6 bases from J, leaving 15 bases between. The CDR3 contains 15 residues. Looked up from germline, CDR1 is LGHNA and CDR2 is YSLEER. As DNA, the CDR3 is TGCGCCAGCAGCCAAGCTGCCGGGGGTGTCGCTGAAGCTTTCTTT. Its protein is CASSQAAGGVAEAFF.

This clonotype occurred a few times. This sequence joins TRBV6-1 and TRBJ2-1; D ambiguous. In germline, CDR1 is MNHNS, CDR2 SASEGT. V was pared by 5 bases and J by 7 bases, with 9 bases between. The CDR3 totals 12 residues. In DNA, the CDR3 is TGTGCCAGCAGTTATCGTCCGAATGAGCAGTTCTTC. It encodes CASSYRPNEQFF.

This clonotype was observed many times. This chain links TRBV4-1 with TRBJ1-4, with 10 bases lining up with TRBD1. This CDR3 contains 14 residues. The V and J ends lost 11 bases and 10 bases, in that order; junction bases with no gene match: 13. The V gene's germline CDR1 is MGHRA and CDR2 YSYEKL. Written as DNA, the CDR3 is TGCGCCGGGGGGAGCCCGGGACAGGGGCGAAAACTGTTTTTT. This sequence encodes CAGGSPGQGRKLFF.

This clonotype was recorded at least ten times. The rearrangement joins TRBV7-9 to TRBJ1-5, with no clear D. In germline, CDR1 is SEHNR, CDR2 FQNEAQ (reference sequence). The V and J ends lost 3 bases and 0 bases respectively, with 9 bases between them. CDR3 size: 15 residues. In DNA, the CDR3 is TGTGCCAGCAGCTTGGAGAAAGATAGCAATCAGCCCCAGCATTTT. Encoded protein: CASSLEKDSNQPQHF.

This clonotype was counted many times. V and J are TRBV7-2 and TRBJ1-1, with D unclear. Germline-derived CDR1 and CDR2 are SGHTA and FQGNSA. V lost 6 bases to trimming and J lost 6 bases, with 8 bases between them. The CDR3 totals 11 residues. CDR3: CASRMLAEAFF. As DNA, the CDR3 is TGTGCCAGCAGGATGCTCGCTGAAGCTTTCTTT.

In this sample, this clonotype turned up many times. V and J are TRBV7-2 and TRBJ2-2, with D perhaps matching TRBD1 (5 bases). There are 13 residues in the CDR3. The V and J ends lost 5 bases and 5 bases respectively, with 9 bases between them. Germline-derived CDR1 and CDR2 are SGHTA and FQGNSA. The CDR3: CASSRQLTGELFF. In DNA, the CDR3 is TGTGCCAGCAGCCGACAGCTAACCGGGGAGCTGTTTTTT.

In its sample, this clonotype was seen a few times. J is TRBJ1-1 and V is TRBV6-1; D uncertain. V was shortened by 8 bases and J by 6 bases, with 7 bases between the two germline ends. This CDR3 has 10 amino acids. Germline V lookup: CDR1 MNHNS, CDR2 SASEGT. As DNA, the CDR3 is TGTGCCAGCGGACGGTCTGAAGCTTTCTTT. Amino acid sequence: CASGRSEAFF.

This clonotype came up many times. V usage is TRBV28 and J usage is TRBJ1-1, with D uncertain. CDR3 size: 12 residues. V lost 2 bases and J lost 1, with 2 bases in between. Germline loops: CDR1 MDHEN, CDR2 SYDVKM. The CDR3 spells CASSLRNTEAFF. The CDR3 coding sequence is TGTGCCAGCAGTTTAAGGAACACTGAAGCTTTCTTT.

This clonotype has at least ten counts. The V gene is TRBV7-2, the J gene TRBJ1-5; D might be TRBD1 (6 bases). The V gene lost 2 bases and the J gene lost 5 bases, with 13 bases spanning the gap. The CDR3 is 15 residues long. In germline, CDR1 is SGHTA, CDR2 FQGNSA. CDR3 residues: CASSLSQGRHQPQHF. The DNA for the CDR3 is TGTGCCAGCAGCTTAAGCCAGGGGAGGCATCAGCCCCAGCATTTT.

In this sample, this clonotype turned up many times. The chain combines TRBV2 with TRBJ2-1; D gene uncertain. Germline V gives CDR1 SNHLY, CDR2 FYNNEI. Trimming removed 6 bases at V and 0 bases at J, with 9 bases between. This CDR3 comprises 14 residues. CDR3 amino acids: CASSMMSSYNEQFF. CDR3 DNA: TGTGCCAGCAGCATGATGAGCTCCTACAATGAGCAGTTCTTC.

This clonotype was recorded a few times. The V and J genes are TRBV4-2 and TRBJ2-1; TRBD1 matches at 7 bases. Germline V CDR1 and CDR2: LGHNA, YNFKEQ. J was trimmed by 0 bases and V by 0 bases; bases with no gene match: 2. There are 16 residues in the CDR3. Here the CDR3 reads CASSQERQGSYNEQFF. CDR3 nucleotide sequence: TGTGCCAGCAGCCAAGAGCGACAGGGCTCCTACAATGAGCAGTTCTTC.

At least ten counts were recorded for this clonotype. This sequence joins TRBV7-9 and TRBJ2-2, with D uncertain. CDR3 length: 15 amino acids. Trimming removed 5 bases at V and 1 base at J, with 11 bases between. Germline assignment: CDR1 SEHNR and CDR2 FQNEAQ (reference sequence). CDR3 in DNA: TGTGCCAGCAGCCTTCTGGCAGTGAACACCGGGGAGCTGTTTTTT. The encoded protein is CASSLLAVNTGELFF. Based on the CDR3 plus reference TRBV7-9 and TRBJ2-2, the full variable domain is DTGVSQNPRHKITKRGQNVTFRCDPISEHNRLYWYRQTLGQGPEFLTYFQNEAQLEKSRLLSDRFSAERPKGSFSTLEIQRTEQGDSAMYLCASSLLAVNTGELFFGEGSRLTVL.

The chain recombines TRBV12-3 or TRBV12-4 with TRBJ2-1, with 10 bases lining up with TRBD1. J gave up 4 bases and V 9 bases, and 12 bases lay outside the gene matches. There are 16 residues in the CDR3. CDR3 DNA sequence: TGTGCCAGTTCCAATTGGAGGACAGGGGGTTACAATGAGCAGTTCTTC. This codes for CASSNWRTGGYNEQFF.

This clonotype has at least ten counts. V gene TRBV7-2 combines with J gene TRBJ1-3, with TRBD1 identical over 8 bases. V shed 1 base, J shed 1 base, and the junction held 15 bases outside the gene matches. This CDR3 is 20 amino acids long. Germline CDR1 is SGHTA and CDR2 is FQGNSA. CDR3 region: CASSLGLGQGHHDSGNTIYF. The CDR3, as DNA: TGTGCCAGCAGCTTAGGGCTTGGACAGGGACACCACGATTCTGGAAACACCATATATTTT.

Ten or more counts support this clonotype. The chain combines TRBV7-9 with TRBJ1-4; 7 positions match TRBD1. Germline V gene lookup returns CDR1 SEHNR and CDR2 FQNEAQ (reference sequence). V gave up 5 bases and J gave up 0 bases; unmatched junction bases: 3. This CDR3 comprises 15 residues. The CDR3 loop is CASSPGQATNEKLFF. Here the CDR3 DNA reads TGTGCCAGCAGCCCCGGACAGGCAACTAATGAAAAACTGTTTTTT.

On this clonotype itself: A read error may be the cause here, since a much bigger clone is one base away. The chain carries TRBV7-2 and TRBJ2-1; D is unclear. The CDR3 length is 14 residues. Trimming stripped 5 bases from V and 8 bases from J, with 16 bases between. Germline values: CDR1 SGHTA, CDR2 FQGNSA. CDR3 coding DNA: TGTGCCAGCAGCCCGTGGATAGAGGCGGATGAGCAGTTCTTC. It yields the protein CASSPWIEADEQFF.

This clonotype was detected only a few times. The V and J genes are TRBV7-8 and TRBJ1-2; the match to TRBD1 covers 7 bases. The trim removed 2 bases at V and 3 bases at J, leaving 9 bases unmatched. This CDR3 contains 16 residues. From germline, CDR1 is SGHVS and CDR2 FQNEAQ. CDR3 sequence: CASSLTPGGGDYGYTF. The CDR3 region has the DNA TGTGCCAGCAGCTTAACACCAGGGGGTGGGGACTATGGCTACACCTTC.

This clonotype was observed a handful of times. J is TRBJ2-1 and V is TRBV11-2; D is perhaps TRBD1 or TRBD2 (5 bases each). Trimming stripped 5 bases from V and 5 bases from J, with 13 bases between. Germline V gives CDR1 SGHAT, CDR2 FQNNGV. The CDR3 extends over 14 amino acids. The CDR3 sequence is CASSGVGGNNEQFF. Written as DNA, the CDR3 is TGTGCCAGCAGCGGGGTTGGGGGTAACAATGAGCAGTTCTTC.

The chain couples TRBV6-1 to TRBJ1-1; a weak D match, TRBD1 (6 bases). CDR1 MNHNS and CDR2 SASEGT come from the germline V gene. The length of the CDR3 is 15 residues. V shed 6 bases and J shed 3 bases, with 17 bases lying between them. The CDR3 bases are TGTGCCAGCAGACCCCCCAGGGGCGTGGACACTGAAGCTTTCTTT. Protein product: CASRPPRGVDTEAFF.